This TCR beta chain was captured in a study of early T cells in non-severe SARS-CoV-2 infection. Germline CDR1 reads MDHEN; CDR2 reads SYDVKM. V lost 2 bases to trimming and J lost 6 bases, with 13 bases between them. This CDR3 comprises 14 residues. In its sample, this clonotype was seen many times. Individual cDNA molecules received unique molecular identifiers. MiXCR was run by TCRdb on the 5' RACE reads, yielding one entry per CDR3 protein. The top ten hold roughly 6.9% of the sample, which has nearly 50,000 distinct CDR3 sequences, 6.2% seen once. The sequences come from whole blood, collected at baseline. The clonotype originates from an adult who was a healthcare worker with PCR-confirmed SARS-CoV-2 infection or an uninfected control (not recorded which). The chain carries TRBV28 and TRBJ2-5; no reliable D call. As DNA, the CDR3 is TGTGCCAGCAGTTTACTAGGGCGAGGAAAGACCCAGTACTTC. It specifies CASSLLGRGKTQYF.